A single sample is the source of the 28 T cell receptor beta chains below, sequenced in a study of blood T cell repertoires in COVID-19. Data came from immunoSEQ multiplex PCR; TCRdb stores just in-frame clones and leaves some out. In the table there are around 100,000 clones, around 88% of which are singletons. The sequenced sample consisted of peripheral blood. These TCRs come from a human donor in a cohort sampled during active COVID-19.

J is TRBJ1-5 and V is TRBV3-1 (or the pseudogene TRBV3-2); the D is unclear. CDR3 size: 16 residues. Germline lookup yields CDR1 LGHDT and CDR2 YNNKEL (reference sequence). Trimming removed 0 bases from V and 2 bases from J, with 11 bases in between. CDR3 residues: CASSQDWAPGNQPQHF. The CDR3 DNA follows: TGTGCCAGCAGCCAAGATTGGGCCCCTGGCAATCAGCCCCAGCATTTT.

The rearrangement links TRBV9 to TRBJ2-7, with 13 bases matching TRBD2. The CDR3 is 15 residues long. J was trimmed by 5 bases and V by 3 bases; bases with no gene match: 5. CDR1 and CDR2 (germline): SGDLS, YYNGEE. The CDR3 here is CASSAGTSGTHEQYF. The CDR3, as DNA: TGTGCCAGCAGCGCCGGGACTAGCGGGACCCACGAGCAGTACTTC.

The CDR3 region has the DNA TGTGCCAGCAGCTTGTTTTTCATCCAAGAGACCCAGTACTTC. Translated, it gives CASSLFFIQETQYF. The chain combines TRBV5-6 with TRBJ2-5, with unresolved D. CDR1 SGHDT and CDR2 YYEEEE come from the germline V gene. V was shortened by 1 base and J by 1 base, with 8 bases between the two germline ends. CDR3 length equals 14 residues.

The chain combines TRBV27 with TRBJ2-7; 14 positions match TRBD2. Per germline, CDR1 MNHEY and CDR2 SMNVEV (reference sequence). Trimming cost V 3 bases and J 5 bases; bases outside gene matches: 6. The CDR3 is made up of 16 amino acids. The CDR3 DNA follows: TGTGCCAGCAGTTTGTGGACTAGCGGGAGGATTAACGAGCAGTACTTC. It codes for CASSLWTSGRINEQYF.

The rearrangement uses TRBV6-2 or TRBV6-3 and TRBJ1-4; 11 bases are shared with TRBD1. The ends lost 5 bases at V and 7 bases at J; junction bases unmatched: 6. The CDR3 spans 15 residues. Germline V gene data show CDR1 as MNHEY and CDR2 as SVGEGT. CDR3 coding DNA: TGTGCCAGCAGTCGGACCGGGACAGGGGGTGAAAAACTGTTTTTT. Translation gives CASSRTGTGGEKLFF.

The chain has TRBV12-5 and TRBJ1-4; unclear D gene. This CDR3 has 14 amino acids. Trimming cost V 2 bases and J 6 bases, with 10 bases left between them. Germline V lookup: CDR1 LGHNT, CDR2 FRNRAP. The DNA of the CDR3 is TGTGCTAGTGGTTTGCCCCCCGGGGATGAAAAACTGTTTTTT. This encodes CASGLPPGDEKLFF.

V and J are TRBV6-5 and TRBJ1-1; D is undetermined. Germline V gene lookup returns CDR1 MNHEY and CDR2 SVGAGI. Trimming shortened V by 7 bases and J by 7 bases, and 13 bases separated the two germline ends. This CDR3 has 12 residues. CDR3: CASTRGIIEAFF. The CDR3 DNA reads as TGTGCCAGCACCAGAGGGATCATTGAAGCTTTCTTT.

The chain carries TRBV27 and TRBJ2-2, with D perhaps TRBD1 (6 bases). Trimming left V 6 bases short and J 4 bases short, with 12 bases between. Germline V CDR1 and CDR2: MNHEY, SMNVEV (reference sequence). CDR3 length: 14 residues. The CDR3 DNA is TGTGCCAGCAGGCAGGACAGAGCCACCGGGGAGCTGTTTTTT. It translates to CASRQDRATGELFF.

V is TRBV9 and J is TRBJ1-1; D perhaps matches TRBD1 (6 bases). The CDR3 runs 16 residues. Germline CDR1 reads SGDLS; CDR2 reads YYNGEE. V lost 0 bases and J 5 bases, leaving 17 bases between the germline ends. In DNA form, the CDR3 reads TGTGCCAGCAGCGTAGGGGGTTCGGCAGGGGCGACTGAAGCTTTCTTT. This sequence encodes CASSVGGSAGATEAFF.

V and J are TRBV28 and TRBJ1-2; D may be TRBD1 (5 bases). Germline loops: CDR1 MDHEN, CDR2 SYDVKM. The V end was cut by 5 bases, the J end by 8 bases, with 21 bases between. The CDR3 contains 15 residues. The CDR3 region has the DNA TGTGCCAGCAGTCCCCGCCCTCCAGGGTTAGAGGGCTACACCTTC. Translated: CASSPRPPGLEGYTF.

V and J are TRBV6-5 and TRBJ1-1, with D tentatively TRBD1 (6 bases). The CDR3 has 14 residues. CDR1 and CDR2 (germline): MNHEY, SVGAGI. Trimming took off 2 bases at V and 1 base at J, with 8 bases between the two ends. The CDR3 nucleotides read TGTGCCAGCAGTTACACGGGACAGAACACTGAAGCTTTCTTT. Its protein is CASSYTGQNTEAFF.

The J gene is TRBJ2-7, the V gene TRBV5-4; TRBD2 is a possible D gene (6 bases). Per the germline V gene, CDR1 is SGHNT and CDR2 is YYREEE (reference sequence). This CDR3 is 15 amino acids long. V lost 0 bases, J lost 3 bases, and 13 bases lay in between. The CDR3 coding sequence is TGTGCCAGCAGCTTGGAGAGCGGGTCCATCTACGAGCAGTACTTC. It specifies CASSLESGSIYEQYF.

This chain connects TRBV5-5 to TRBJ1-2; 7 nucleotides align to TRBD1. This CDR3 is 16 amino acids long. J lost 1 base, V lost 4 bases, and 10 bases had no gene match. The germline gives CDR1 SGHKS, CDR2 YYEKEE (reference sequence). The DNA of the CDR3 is TGTGCCAGCAGCCTATTAGGACAGGCCGATAACTATGGCTACACCTTC. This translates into CASSLLGQADNYGYTF.

The CDR3 loop reads CASSLHRVNTGELFF. The CDR3 bases are TGTGCCAGCAGCTTACACAGGGTAAACACCGGGGAGCTGTTTTTT. This rearrangement joins TRBV4-2 to TRBJ2-2, with D maybe TRBD1 (6 bases). V lost 5 bases, J lost 2 bases, and 12 bases lay in between. The CDR3 runs 15 residues. The germline V gene encodes CDR1 LGHNA and CDR2 YNFKEQ.

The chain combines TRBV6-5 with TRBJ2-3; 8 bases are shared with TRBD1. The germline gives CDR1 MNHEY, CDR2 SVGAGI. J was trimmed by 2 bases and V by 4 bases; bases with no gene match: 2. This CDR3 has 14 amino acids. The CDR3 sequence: CASSSDRVTDTQYF. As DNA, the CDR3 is TGTGCCAGCAGTTCGGACAGGGTCACAGATACGCAGTATTTT.

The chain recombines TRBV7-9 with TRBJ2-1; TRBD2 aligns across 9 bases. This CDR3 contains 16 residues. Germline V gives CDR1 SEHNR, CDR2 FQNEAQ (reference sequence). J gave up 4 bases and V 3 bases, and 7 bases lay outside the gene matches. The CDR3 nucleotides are TGTGCCAGCAGCTTTCGCGTGAGCGGGGGGTACAATGAGCAGTTCTTC. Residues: CASSFRVSGGYNEQFF.

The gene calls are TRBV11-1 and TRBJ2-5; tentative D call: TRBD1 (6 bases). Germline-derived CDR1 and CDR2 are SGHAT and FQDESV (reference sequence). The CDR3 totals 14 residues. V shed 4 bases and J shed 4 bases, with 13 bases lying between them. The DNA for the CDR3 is TGTGCCAGCAGCTCCGGCCCACAGGGAGAGACCCAGTACTTC. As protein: CASSSGPQGETQYF.

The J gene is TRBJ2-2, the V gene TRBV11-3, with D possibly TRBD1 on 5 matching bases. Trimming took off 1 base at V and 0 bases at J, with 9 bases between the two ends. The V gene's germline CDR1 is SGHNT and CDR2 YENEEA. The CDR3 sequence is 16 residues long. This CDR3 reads CASSLVWTTNTGELFF. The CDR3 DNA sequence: TGTGCCAGCAGCTTAGTCTGGACAACGAACACCGGGGAGCTGTTTTTT.

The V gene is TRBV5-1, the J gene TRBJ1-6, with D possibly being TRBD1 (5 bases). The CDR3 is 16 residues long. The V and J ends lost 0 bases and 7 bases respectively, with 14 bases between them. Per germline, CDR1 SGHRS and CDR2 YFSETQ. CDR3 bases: TGCGCCAGCAGCTTGGGAGACAGCGTGTTGAATTCACCCCTCCACTTT. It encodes CASSLGDSVLNSPLHF.

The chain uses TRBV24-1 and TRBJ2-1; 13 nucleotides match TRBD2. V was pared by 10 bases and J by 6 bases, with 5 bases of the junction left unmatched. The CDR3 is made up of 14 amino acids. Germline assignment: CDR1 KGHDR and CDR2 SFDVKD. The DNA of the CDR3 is TGTGCCACTAAGACTAGCGGGAGGCTCAATGAGCAGTTCTTC. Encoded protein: CATKTSGRLNEQFF.

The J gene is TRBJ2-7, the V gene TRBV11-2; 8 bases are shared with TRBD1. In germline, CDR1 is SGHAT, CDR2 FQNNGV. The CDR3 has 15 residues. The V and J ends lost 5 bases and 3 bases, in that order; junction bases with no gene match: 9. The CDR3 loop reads CASSPSGTGHYEQYF. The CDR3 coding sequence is TGTGCCAGCAGCCCCTCCGGGACAGGACACTACGAGCAGTACTTC.

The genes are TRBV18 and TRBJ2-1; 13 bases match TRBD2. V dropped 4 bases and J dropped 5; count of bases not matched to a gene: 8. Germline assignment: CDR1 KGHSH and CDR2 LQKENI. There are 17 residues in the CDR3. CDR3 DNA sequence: TGTGCCAGCTCACTTCTACCGGGACTAGCGGGGCACAATGAGCAGTTCTTC. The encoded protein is CASSLLPGLAGHNEQFF.

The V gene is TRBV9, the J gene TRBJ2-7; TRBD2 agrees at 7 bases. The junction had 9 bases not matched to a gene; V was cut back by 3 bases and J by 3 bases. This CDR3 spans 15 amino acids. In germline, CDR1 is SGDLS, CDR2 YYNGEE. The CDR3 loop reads CASSEGTGTNYEQYF. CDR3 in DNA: TGTGCCAGCAGCGAGGGGACCGGGACTAACTACGAGCAGTACTTC.

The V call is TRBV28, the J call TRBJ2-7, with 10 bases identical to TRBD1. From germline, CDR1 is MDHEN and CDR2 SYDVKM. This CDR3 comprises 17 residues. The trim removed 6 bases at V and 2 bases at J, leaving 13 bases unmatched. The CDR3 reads CASSPPTGTGAPYEQYF. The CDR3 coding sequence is TGTGCCAGCAGCCCGCCCACCGGGACAGGGGCGCCCTACGAGCAGTACTTC.

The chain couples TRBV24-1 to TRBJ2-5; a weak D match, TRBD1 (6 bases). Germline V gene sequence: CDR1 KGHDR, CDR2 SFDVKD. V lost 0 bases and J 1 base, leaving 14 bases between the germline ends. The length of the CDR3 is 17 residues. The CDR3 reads CATSDLHGTNRQETQYF. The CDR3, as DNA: TGTGCCACCAGTGATTTGCACGGGACAAACCGCCAAGAGACCCAGTACTTC.

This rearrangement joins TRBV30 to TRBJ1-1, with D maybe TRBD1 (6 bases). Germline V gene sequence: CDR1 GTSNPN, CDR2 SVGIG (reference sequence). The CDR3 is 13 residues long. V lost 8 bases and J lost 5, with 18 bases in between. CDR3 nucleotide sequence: TGTGCCACCAAACCAGGGGCAGGGACTGAAGCTTTCTTT. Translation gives CATKPGAGTEAFF.

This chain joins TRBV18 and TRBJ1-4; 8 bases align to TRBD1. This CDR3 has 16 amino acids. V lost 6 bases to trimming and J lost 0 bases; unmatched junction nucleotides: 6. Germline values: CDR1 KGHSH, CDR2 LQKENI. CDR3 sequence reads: CASSRDRSSTNEKLFF. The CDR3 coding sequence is TGTGCCAGCTCGCGGGACAGGAGTTCAACTAATGAAAAACTGTTTTTT.

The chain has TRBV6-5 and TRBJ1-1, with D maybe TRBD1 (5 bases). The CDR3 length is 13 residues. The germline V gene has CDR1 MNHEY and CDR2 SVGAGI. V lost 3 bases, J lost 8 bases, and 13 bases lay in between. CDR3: CASSYVAKGEAFF. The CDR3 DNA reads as TGTGCCAGCAGTTATGTCGCCAAGGGGGAAGCTTTCTTT.